Below are 5 T cell receptor beta chains sequenced from a single sample in a study of regulatory T cells in long-lasting Graves disease (dated by TCRdb to 2020 to 2023). Interpreted using the paper, the time point label stands for: newly diagnosed GD, antithyroid drugs for less than 3 months. For both TCR sequencing and RNA sequencing, RNA was extracted from PBMCs using TRIzol. Library prep was done by multiplex PCR. This sample was sequenced with an Illumina HiSeq 4000. TCR beta libraries were built with iRepertoire HTBI primers and Arm-PCR amplification of CDR3 regions. Using fastp trimming at Q25 and MiXCR clonotype assembly, TCRdb reanalyzed the public sequencing data and kept in-frame beta chains. One record per CDR3 amino acid sequence lists the most common genes and DNA. This sample is represented by 400,000 to 500,000 distinct CDR3 sequences; approximately 16% of them were singletons. The top ten clonotypes cover 20% to 25% of the sample.

This same sample was also taken into another study, of T cells in Graves' hyperthyroidism and ophthalmopathy.

Sequencing was performed on peripheral blood mononuclear cells (PBMCs), taken at new diagnosis, from a patient treated with antithyroid drugs. Receptors were obtained from a young woman with Graves disease. Donor details come from another sample of the same person, matched by shared clones.

This clonotype was observed once. The gene calls are TRBV4-1 and TRBJ2-7, with 8 bases aligning to TRBD2. The CDR3 is 15 amino acids. V dropped 2 bases and J dropped 3; count of bases not matched to a gene: 6. The germline gives CDR1 MGHRA, CDR2 YSYEKL. The CDR3: CASSQLSGDGYEQYF. CDR3 bases: TGCGCCAGCAGCCAACTTAGCGGGGACGGCTACGAGCAGTACTTC.

At least ten counts were recorded for this clonotype. Here the CDR3 reads CASSPMTKRSPDQYF. The CDR3 nucleotides read TGTGCCAGCAGTCCTATGACTAAGCGGAGTCCCGACCAGTACTTC. The V call is TRBV28, the J call TRBJ2-5; D might be TRBD2 (5 bases). CDR3 size: 15 residues. The V end was cut by 5 bases, the J end by 10 bases, with 23 bases between. From germline, CDR1 is MDHEN and CDR2 SYDVKM. Filled out from reference TRBV28 and TRBJ2-5, the complete variable domain reads DVKVTQSSRYLVKRTGEKVFLECVQDMDHENMFWYRQDPGLGLRLIYFSYDVKMKEKGDIPEGYSVSREKKERFSLILESASTNQTSMYLCASSPMTKRSPDQYFGPGTRLLVL.

CDR3 bases: TGTGCCAGCAGCGTCGGGCGCGGGGTTCAAGAAAGAGAGACCCAGTACTTC. This translates into CASSVGRGVQERETQYF. This rearrangement joins TRBV9 to TRBJ2-5, with D perhaps TRBD2 (6 bases). The germline gives CDR1 SGDLS, CDR2 YYNGEE. The V end was cut by 2 bases, the J end by 4 bases, with 21 bases between. The CDR3 loop spans 17 amino acids.

The chain links TRBV5-1 to TRBJ2-1, with D tentatively TRBD2 (6 bases). The J call could be wrong; TRBJ2-5 is a better fit for the DNA end. The CDR3 extends over 14 amino acids. Germline CDR1 and CDR2: SGHRS and YFSETQ. CDR3 residues: CASSGPSGSETQYF. CDR3 DNA sequence: TGCGCCAGCAGCGGACCCTCCGGGAGTGAGACCCAGTACTTC.

V is TRBV9 and J is TRBJ2-1; D call uncertain. This CDR3 region has 11 residues. Germline CDR1 SGDLS, CDR2 YYNGEE. Trimming removed 0 bases at V and 12 bases at J, with 7 bases between. CDR3: CASSVGPTQFF. The CDR3 bases are TGTGCCAGCAGCGTAGGCCCGACGCAGTTCTTC.